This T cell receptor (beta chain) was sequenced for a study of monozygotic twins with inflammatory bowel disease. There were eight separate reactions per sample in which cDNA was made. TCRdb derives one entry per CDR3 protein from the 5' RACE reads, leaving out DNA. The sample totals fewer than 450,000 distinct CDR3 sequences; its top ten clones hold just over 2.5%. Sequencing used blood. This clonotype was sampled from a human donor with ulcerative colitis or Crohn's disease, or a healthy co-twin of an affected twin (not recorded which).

CDR3 amino acids: CASSYPGQGTKELFF. The V and J genes are TRBV3-1 and TRBJ2-2; the TCRdb D gene call, TRBD1, has no DNA to confirm it. From germline, CDR1 is LGHDT and CDR2 YNNKEL (reference sequence). This CDR3 contains 15 residues.